Below are 9 T cell receptor beta chains sequenced from a single sample in a study of T cells in Graves' hyperthyroidism and ophthalmopathy. RNA transcripts provided the source from which TCR beta CDR3 regions were amplified. The TCR CDR3 was amplified in a first-round RT-PCR using the HTBI primer set. TCRdb ran MiXCR on the multiplex PCR reads and lists one entry per CDR3 protein. In the table there are a few hundred thousand distinct CDR3 sequences, around 16% of which are singletons. Sequencing input: blood. These receptors all come from a woman in her late teens or twenties with Graves' hyperthyroidism.

This clonotype was seen repeatedly, ten times or more. The genes are TRBV20-1 and TRBJ2-1, with a tentative D call TRBD2 (6 bases). Trimming removed 6 bases at V and 3 bases at J, with 15 bases between. The CDR3 runs 14 residues. CDR1 is DFQATT and CDR2 is SNEGSKA in the germline V gene (reference sequence). CDR3 in DNA: TGCAGTGCCGCTCCGGGACTTAGCTACAATGAGCAGTTCTTC. Translating it yields CSAAPGLSYNEQFF.

On this clonotype: A clone one base away is much larger, so this may be a read error. The gene calls are TRBV7-9 and TRBJ1-5, with D tentatively TRBD1 (5 bases). CDR1 is SEHNR, CDR2 FQNEAQ, per germline (reference sequence). The CDR3 has 15 residues. V was pared by 6 bases and J by 2 bases, with 14 bases between. The CDR3 bases are TGTGCCAGCAGTGAAAGGGGCGCGGGCAATCAGCCCCAGCATTTT. It specifies CASSERGAGNQPQHF.

The chain joins TRBV7-9 to TRBJ2-7, with 13 bases fitting TRBD2. Germline CDR1 SEHNR, CDR2 FQNEAQ (reference sequence). After removal of 3 bases from V and 5 bases from J, the junction contained 10 bases not matched to a gene. The CDR3 loop spans 17 amino acids. CDR3 sequence (DNA): TGTGCCAGCAGCTTGTTTGGACTAGCGGGAGAGTACAACGAGCAGTACTTC. It is translated as CASSLFGLAGEYNEQYF.

With regard to this clonotype: One end of the junction does not line up with germline, which may come from a read error. This rearrangement joins TRBV29-1 to TRBJ2-5; D may be TRBD1 (6 bases). The V gene's germline CDR1 is SQVTM and CDR2 ANQGSEA. This CDR3 contains 15 residues. CDR3: CSVDGSGWGQETQCF. As DNA, the CDR3 is TGCAGCGTTGATGGGTCAGGGTGGGGACAAGAGACCCAGTGCTTC. Full variable domain (rest looked up from reference TRBV29-1 and TRBJ2-5): SAVISQKPSRDICQRGTSLTIQCQVDSQVTMMFWYRQQPGQSLTLIATANQGSEATYESGFVIDKFPISRPNLTFSTLTVSNMSPEDSSIYLCSVDGSGWGQETQCFGPGTRLLVL.

V gene TRBV19 combines with J gene TRBJ2-1, with 8 bases fitting TRBD2. Germline lookup yields CDR1 LNHDA and CDR2 SQIVND (reference sequence). The CDR3 sequence is 15 residues long. With 7 bases clipped from V and 2 bases from J, the junction kept 7 bases outside the gene matches. In nucleotides, the CDR3 is TGTGCCAGTAAGGGCGGGAGGACTCCCTACAATGAGCAGTTCTTC. It yields the protein CASKGGRTPYNEQFF.

Comments on this clonotype: This may come from a read error, since a much larger clone is one base off. This sequence joins TRBV9 and TRBJ1-1; tentatively, D is TRBD1 (5 bases). V was clipped by 4 bases and J by 1 base, with 20 bases between them. Per the germline V gene, CDR1 is SGDLS and CDR2 is YYNGEE. The CDR3 contains 17 residues. CDR3 coding DNA: TGTGCCAGCAGCTCCAAACCCGGGGGGTATAGGAACACTGAAGCTTTCTTT. Its translation: CASSSKPGGYRNTEAFF.

The V call is TRBV3-1, the J call TRBJ1-3, with D maybe TRBD1 (5 bases). Per germline, CDR1 LGHDT and CDR2 YNNKEL (reference sequence). Trimming shortened V by 0 bases and J by 2 bases, and 5 bases separated the two germline ends. The CDR3 loop spans 14 amino acids. The CDR3 loop reads CASSQEGAGNTIYF. CDR3 nucleotide sequence: TGTGCCAGCAGCCAAGAGGGGGCTGGAAACACCATATATTTT.

This rearrangement joins TRBV9 to TRBJ2-1; D unclear. In germline, CDR1 is SGDLS, CDR2 YYNGEE. This CDR3 spans 14 amino acids. The V and J ends lost 0 bases and 3 bases respectively, with 7 bases between them. For the CDR3, the DNA is TGTGCCAGCAGCGTAGGGGCAATCTACAATGAGCAGTTCTTC. As protein: CASSVGAIYNEQFF.

V is TRBV13 and J is TRBJ1-4; TRBD1 is a possible D gene (5 bases). Trimming took 8 bases from V and 8 from J, leaving 33 bases between them. CDR3 length equals 19 residues. The germline CDR1 and CDR2 sequences are PRHDT and FYEKMQ (reference sequence). The CDR3 loop is CASASRRIRGLSVEEKLFF. CDR3 nucleotides: TGTGCCAGCGCCAGTAGGCGGATAAGGGGCTTATCTGTAGAAGAAAAACTGTTTTTT.